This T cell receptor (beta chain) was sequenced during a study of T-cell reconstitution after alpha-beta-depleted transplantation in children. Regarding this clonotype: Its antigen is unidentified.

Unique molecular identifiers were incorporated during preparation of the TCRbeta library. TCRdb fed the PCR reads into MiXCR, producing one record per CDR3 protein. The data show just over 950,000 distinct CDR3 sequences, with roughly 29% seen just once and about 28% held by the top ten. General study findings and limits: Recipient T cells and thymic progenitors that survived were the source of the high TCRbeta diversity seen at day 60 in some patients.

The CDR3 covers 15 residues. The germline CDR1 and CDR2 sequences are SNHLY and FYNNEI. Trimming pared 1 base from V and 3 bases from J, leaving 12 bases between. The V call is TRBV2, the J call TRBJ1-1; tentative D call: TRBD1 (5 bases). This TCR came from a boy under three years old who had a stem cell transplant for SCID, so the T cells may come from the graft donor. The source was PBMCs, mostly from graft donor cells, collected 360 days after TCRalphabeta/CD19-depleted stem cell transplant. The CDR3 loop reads CASSEEPGGDTEAFF. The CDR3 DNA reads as TGTGCCAGCAGTGAAGAACCTGGGGGAGACACTGAAGCTTTCTTT.